The rows below give T cell receptor beta chains drawn from one sample of a study of blood T cells in healthy people across ages. TCRdb independently ran MiXCR on the 5' RACE reads; one entry per CDR3 protein. The sample shows roughly 1.7 million distinct CDR3 sequences, 30% to 35% of them seen only once. Sequencing input: blood. Receptor source: a woman aged 25 to 39 in good health. Each CDR3 is given with its conserved first and last residue. The D gene is left open where the match is weak. A row's size may be missing; if present it is once, few, many or a size class.

v_call: TRBV5-1
j_call: TRBJ2-3
clone_size: -
d_call: -
cdr3_length: 15
cdr3_nt: TGCGCCAGCAGCTTGGTAAAGGGAGGCACAGATACGCAGTATTTT
cdr3_aa: CASSLVKGGTDTQYF

v_call: TRBV20-1
j_call: TRBJ2-5
clone_size: -
d_call: -
cdr3_length: 10
cdr3_nt: TGCAGTGTGAAGGGGCCTACCCAGTACTTC
cdr3_aa: CSVKGPTQYF

v_call: TRBV4-2
j_call: TRBJ2-5
clone_size: -
d_call: -
cdr3_length: 17
cdr3_nt: TGTGCCAGCAGCCAAGGGGTATCTCGCGCTACCGAAGAGACCCAGTACTTC
cdr3_aa: CASSQGVSRATEETQYF

v_call: TRBV15
j_call: TRBJ2-7
clone_size: many
d_call: -
cdr3_length: 15
cdr3_nt: TGTGCCACCAGCAGCAACCGGGACGGGGCCTACGAGCAGTACTTC
cdr3_aa: CATSSNRDGAYEQYF

v_call: TRBV5-1
j_call: TRBJ1-2
clone_size: -
d_call: -
cdr3_length: 14
cdr3_nt: TGCGCCAGCAGCCCGCCTACACCCGACTATGGCTACACCTTC
cdr3_aa: CASSPPTPDYGYTF

v_call: TRBV7-9
j_call: TRBJ2-7
clone_size: -
d_call: -
cdr3_length: 14
cdr3_nt: TGTGCCAGCAGCTTAGCGACGCCTCGTAGCGAGCAGTACTTC
cdr3_aa: CASSLATPRSEQYF

v_call: TRBV18
j_call: TRBJ2-5
clone_size: few
d_call: TRBD1
cdr3_length: 14
cdr3_nt: TGTGCCAGCAGATTATCGACAGGGTCGGAGACCCAGTACTTC
cdr3_aa: CASRLSTGSETQYF

v_call: TRBV10-3
j_call: TRBJ2-2
clone_size: many
d_call: -
cdr3_length: 15
cdr3_nt: TGTGCCATCAGTGATTCCGACAGGAACACCGGGGAGCTGTTTTTT
cdr3_aa: CAISDSDRNTGELFF

v_call: TRBV5-1
j_call: TRBJ1-5
clone_size: few
d_call: -
cdr3_length: 16
cdr3_nt: TGCGCCAGCAGCCGGGGGGGCTGGGCCGACAATCAGCCCCAGCATTTT
cdr3_aa: CASSRGGWADNQPQHF

v_call: TRBV2
j_call: TRBJ2-3
clone_size: few
d_call: -
cdr3_length: 11
cdr3_nt: TGTGCAGCTCAGAGCACAGATACGCAGTATTTT
cdr3_aa: CAAQSTDTQYF

v_call: TRBV6-2/TRBV6-3
j_call: TRBJ2-2
clone_size: -
d_call: -
cdr3_length: 14
cdr3_nt: TGTGCCAGCAGTTACCTTTCACCAGGTGGGGAGCTGTTTTTT
cdr3_aa: CASSYLSPGGELFF

v_call: TRBV5-6
j_call: TRBJ1-2
clone_size: -
d_call: -
cdr3_length: 13
cdr3_nt: TGTGCCAGCAGCTCGTTCCAGGGTGATGGCTACACCTTC
cdr3_aa: CASSSFQGDGYTF